These 6 T cell receptor beta chains came from one sample sequenced in a study of T-cell reconstitution after alpha-beta-depleted transplantation in children. The TCRbeta library incorporated unique molecular identifiers. TCRdb re-called the PCR reads with MiXCR, one entry per CDR3 protein. The table has approximately 250,000 distinct CDR3 sequences, 25% seen once. The source material was PBMCs, sampled before TCRalphabeta/CD19-depleted stem cell transplant. All receptors derive from a girl aged 2-10 years with Fanconi anemia, due to receive a stem cell transplant.

The chain is built from TRBV20-1 and TRBJ2-5; D may be TRBD1 (6 bases). Germline V gives CDR1 DFQATT, CDR2 SNEGSKA (reference sequence). Trimming left V 3 bases short and J 5 bases short, with 16 bases between. This CDR3 comprises 14 residues. The CDR3 nucleotides read TGCAGTGCTAGGTTGTGGGGGCCGGGGGAGACCCAGTACTTC. Encoded protein: CSARLWGPGETQYF.

This clonotype came up once. The chain combines TRBV10-3 with TRBJ2-5; D may be TRBD1 (5 bases). V was pared by 2 bases and J by 7 bases, with 8 bases between. This CDR3 comprises 12 residues. Germline loops: CDR1 ENHRY, CDR2 SYGVKD. CDR3 sequence reads: CAISEGDRTQYF. The CDR3 coding sequence is TGTGCCATCAGTGAGGGCGACAGGACCCAGTACTTC.

This clonotype was detected only a few times. DNA for the CDR3: TGTGCCAGCAGTTTTAAGTTGGGGAACACTGAAGCTTTCTTT. Translated, it gives CASSFKLGNTEAFF. The chain combines TRBV12-3 or TRBV12-4 with TRBJ1-1; D ambiguous. This CDR3 is 14 amino acids long. The ends were cut back, 3 bases at V and 1 base at J, with 9 bases in the middle.

This clonotype has more than one count but fewer than ten. The V and J genes are TRBV29-1 and TRBJ2-3; no reliable D call. V lost 7 bases and J lost 6, with 8 bases in between. The length of the CDR3 is 10 residues. The germline CDR1 and CDR2 sequences are SQVTM and ANQGSEA. This CDR3 is CSALSDTQYF. CDR3 coding DNA: TGCAGCGCCCTCTCTGATACGCAGTATTTT.

This clonotype was detected ten times or more. The J gene is TRBJ2-7, the V gene TRBV20-1; D uncertain. V lost 3 bases to trimming and J lost 4 bases, with 7 bases between them. The CDR3 length is 11 residues. CDR1 and CDR2 (germline): DFQATT, SNEGSKA (reference sequence). The CDR3 here is CSASAAYEQYF. The CDR3 region has the DNA TGCAGTGCTAGTGCCGCATACGAGCAGTACTTC.

The CDR3 here is CASSHRDRGRNSSYEQYF. The CDR3 nucleotides are TGCGCCAGCAGTCACCGGGACAGGGGACGAAATAGCTCCTACGAGCAGTACTTC. The rearrangement uses TRBV23-1 and TRBJ2-7; 10 nucleotides align to TRBD1. TRBV23-1 has ORF status, its function being uncertain. J gave up 0 bases and V 3 bases, and 11 bases lay outside the gene matches. The CDR3 loop spans 18 amino acids.